This T cell receptor (beta chain) originates from a study of cytomegalovirus exposure and HLA in healthy donors. Whole-study results and caveats: Later on, an analysis found that several of the most significant clusters appeared to be linked to common viral pathogens, which included parvovirus B19.

PCR involved 60 Vbeta and 13 Jbeta primers. Sequencing was performed with immunoSEQ multiplex PCR; in TCRdb, only in-frame clones are kept and a portion is missing. The top ten clones hold less than 0.25% of a sample with 90,000 to 150,000 clones, approximately 84% of them seen once. The germline V gene has CDR1 MDHEN and CDR2 SYDVKM. The germline V and J ends were trimmed by 4 bases and 0 bases, with 16 bases remaining between them. This CDR3 spans 17 amino acids. To note about this clone: Its specificity is not known.

The J gene is TRBJ2-1, the V gene TRBV28; a possible D gene is TRBD2 (6 bases). Sequenced: PBMCs. This clonotype was obtained from a man in his forties or fifties in good health and CMV-seronegative. The CDR3 sequence: CASSYPREVVSYNEQFF. The CDR3 DNA is TGTGCCAGCAGTTACCCCAGGGAGGTAGTCTCCTACAATGAGCAGTTCTTC.